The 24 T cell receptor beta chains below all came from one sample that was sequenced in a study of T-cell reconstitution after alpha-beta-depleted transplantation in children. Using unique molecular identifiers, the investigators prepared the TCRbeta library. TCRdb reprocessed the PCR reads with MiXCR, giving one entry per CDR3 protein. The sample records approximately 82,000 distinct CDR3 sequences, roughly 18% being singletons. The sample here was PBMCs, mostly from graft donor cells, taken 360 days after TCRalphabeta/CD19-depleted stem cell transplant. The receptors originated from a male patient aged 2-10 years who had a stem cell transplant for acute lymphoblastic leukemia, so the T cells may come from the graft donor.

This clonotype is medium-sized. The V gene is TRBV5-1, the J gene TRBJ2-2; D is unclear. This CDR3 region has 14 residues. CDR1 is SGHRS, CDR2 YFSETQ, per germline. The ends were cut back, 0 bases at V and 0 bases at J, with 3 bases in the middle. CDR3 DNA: TGCGCCAGCAGCTTGGTGGCGAACACCGGGGAGCTGTTTTTT. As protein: CASSLVANTGELFF.

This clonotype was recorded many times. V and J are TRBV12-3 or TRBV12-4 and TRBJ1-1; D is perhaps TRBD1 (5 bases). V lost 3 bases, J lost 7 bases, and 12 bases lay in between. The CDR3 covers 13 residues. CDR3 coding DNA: TGTGCCAGCAGTTTTGGGGGGGTCATTGAAGCTTTCTTT. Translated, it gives CASSFGGVIEAFF.

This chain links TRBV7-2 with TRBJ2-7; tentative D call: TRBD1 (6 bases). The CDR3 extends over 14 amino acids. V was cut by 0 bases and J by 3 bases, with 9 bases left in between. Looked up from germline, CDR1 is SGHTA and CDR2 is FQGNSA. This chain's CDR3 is CASSLAGGVYEQYF. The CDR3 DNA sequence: TGTGCCAGCAGCTTAGCTGGGGGCGTCTACGAGCAGTACTTC.

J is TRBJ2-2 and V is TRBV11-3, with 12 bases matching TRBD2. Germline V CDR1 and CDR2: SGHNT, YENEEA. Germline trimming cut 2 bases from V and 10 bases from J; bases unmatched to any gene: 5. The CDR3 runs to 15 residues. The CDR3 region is CASSLLAGGPTELFF. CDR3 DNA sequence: TGTGCCAGCAGCTTACTAGCGGGAGGGCCAACGGAGCTGTTTTTT.

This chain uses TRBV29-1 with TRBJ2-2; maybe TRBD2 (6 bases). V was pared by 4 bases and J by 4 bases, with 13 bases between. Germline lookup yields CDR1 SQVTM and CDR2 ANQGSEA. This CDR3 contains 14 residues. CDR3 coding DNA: TGCAGCGTTGCCCCCGGGAGATTCACCGGGGAGCTGTTTTTT. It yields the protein CSVAPGRFTGELFF.

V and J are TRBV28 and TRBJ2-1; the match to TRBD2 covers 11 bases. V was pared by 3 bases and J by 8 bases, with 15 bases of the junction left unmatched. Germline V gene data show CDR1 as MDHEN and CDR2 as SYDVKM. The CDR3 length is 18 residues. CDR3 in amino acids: CASSFETSGIFRRYEQFF. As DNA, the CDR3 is TGTGCCAGCAGTTTTGAGACTAGCGGGATCTTTAGGCGCTATGAGCAGTTCTTC.

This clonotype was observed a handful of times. The CDR3 sequence: CASSRYGTASFYEQYF. The CDR3 nucleotides are TGTGCCAGCAGCCGATACGGGACGGCTTCTTTCTACGAGCAGTACTTC. This chain links TRBV3-1 with TRBJ2-7; the D call may be TRBD1 or TRBD2 (5 bases each). This CDR3 has 16 residues. The germline V gene has CDR1 LGHDT and CDR2 YNNKEL (reference sequence). Deletions cut 4 bases from V and 3 bases from J, with 19 bases between.

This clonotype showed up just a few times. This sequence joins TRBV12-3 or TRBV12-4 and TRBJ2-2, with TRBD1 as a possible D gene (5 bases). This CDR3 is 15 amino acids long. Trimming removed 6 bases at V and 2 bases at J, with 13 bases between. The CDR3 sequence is CASSSGILNTGELFF. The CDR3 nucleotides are TGTGCCAGCAGCTCAGGGATACTAAACACCGGGGAGCTGTTTTTT.

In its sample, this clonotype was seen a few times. CDR3 region: CASSYKGRNTEAFF. As DNA, the CDR3 is TGTGCCAGCAGTTACAAAGGGAGGAACACTGAAGCTTTCTTT. V and J are TRBV6-5 and TRBJ1-1; D gene unclear. Germline V gene sequence: CDR1 MNHEY, CDR2 SVGAGI. The V gene lost 2 bases and the J gene lost 1 base, with 8 bases spanning the gap. The CDR3 length is 14 residues.

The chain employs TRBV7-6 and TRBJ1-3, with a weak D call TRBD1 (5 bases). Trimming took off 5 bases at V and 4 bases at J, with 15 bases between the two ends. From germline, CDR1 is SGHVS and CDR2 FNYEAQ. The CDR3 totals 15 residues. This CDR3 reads CASSPLRARGNTIYF. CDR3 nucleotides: TGTGCCAGCAGCCCACTCAGGGCGAGAGGAAACACCATATATTTT.

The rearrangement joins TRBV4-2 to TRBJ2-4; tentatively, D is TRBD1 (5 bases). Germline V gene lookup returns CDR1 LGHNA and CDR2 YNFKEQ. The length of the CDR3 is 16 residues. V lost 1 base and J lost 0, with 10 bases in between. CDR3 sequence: CASSQGAGIAKNIQYF. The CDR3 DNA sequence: TGTGCCAGCAGCCAAGGGGCAGGGATAGCCAAAAACATTCAGTACTTC.

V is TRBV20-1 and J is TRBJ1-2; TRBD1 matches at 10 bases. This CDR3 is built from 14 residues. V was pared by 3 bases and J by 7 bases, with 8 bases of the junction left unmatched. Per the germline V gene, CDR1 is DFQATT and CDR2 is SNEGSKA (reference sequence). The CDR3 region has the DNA TGCAGTGCTAGCGACAGGGGGCTTTTGGCTGGCTACACCTTC. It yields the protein CSASDRGLLAGYTF.

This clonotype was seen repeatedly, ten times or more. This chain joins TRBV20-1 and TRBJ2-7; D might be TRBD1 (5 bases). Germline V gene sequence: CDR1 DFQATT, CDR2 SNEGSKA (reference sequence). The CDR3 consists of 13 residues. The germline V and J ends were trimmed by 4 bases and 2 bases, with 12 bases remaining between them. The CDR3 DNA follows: TGCAGTGCTACCGACAGTAATGCCTACGAGCAGTACTTC. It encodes CSATDSNAYEQYF.

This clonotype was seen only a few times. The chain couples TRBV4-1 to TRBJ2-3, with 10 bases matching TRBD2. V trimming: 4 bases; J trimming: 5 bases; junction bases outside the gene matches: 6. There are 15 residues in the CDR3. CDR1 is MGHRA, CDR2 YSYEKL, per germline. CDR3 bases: TGCGCCAGCAGCCCAATAGCGGGAGGATTAGATACGCAGTATTTT. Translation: CASSPIAGGLDTQYF.

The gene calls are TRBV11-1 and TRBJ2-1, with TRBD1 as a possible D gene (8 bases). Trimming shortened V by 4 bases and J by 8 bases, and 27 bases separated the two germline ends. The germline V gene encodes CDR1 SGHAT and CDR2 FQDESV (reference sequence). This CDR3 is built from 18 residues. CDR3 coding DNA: TGTGCCAGCAGCTCTCAGGGGGCCGGTGCGGGAGTCAGCGATGAGCAGTTCTTC. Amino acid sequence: CASSSQGAGAGVSDEQFF.

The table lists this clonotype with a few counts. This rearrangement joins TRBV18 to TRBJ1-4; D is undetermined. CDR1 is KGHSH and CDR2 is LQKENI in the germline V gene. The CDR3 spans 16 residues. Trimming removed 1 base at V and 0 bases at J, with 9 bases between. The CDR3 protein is CASSPLSPATNEKLFF. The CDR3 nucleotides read TGTGCCAGCTCACCACTTTCTCCCGCAACTAATGAAAAACTGTTTTTT. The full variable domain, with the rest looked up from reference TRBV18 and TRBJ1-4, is NAGVMQNPRHLVRRRGQEARLRCSPMKGHSHVYWYRQLPEEGLKFMVYLQKENIIDESGMPKERFSAEFPKEGPSILRIQQVVRGDSAAYFCASSPLSPATNEKLFFGSGTQLSVL.

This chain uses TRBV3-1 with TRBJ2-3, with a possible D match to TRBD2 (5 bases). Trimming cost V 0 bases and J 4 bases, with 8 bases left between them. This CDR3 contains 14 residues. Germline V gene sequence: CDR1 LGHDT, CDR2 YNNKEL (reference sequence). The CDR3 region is CASSQEPGADTQYF. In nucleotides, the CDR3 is TGTGCCAGCAGCCAAGAACCCGGGGCAGATACGCAGTATTTT.

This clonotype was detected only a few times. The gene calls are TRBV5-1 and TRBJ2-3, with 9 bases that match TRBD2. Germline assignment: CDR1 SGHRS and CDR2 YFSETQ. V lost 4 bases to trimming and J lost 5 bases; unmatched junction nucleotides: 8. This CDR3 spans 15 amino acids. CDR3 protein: CASSATLTSGDTQYF. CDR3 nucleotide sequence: TGCGCCAGCAGCGCGACACTGACTAGCGGAGATACGCAGTATTTT.

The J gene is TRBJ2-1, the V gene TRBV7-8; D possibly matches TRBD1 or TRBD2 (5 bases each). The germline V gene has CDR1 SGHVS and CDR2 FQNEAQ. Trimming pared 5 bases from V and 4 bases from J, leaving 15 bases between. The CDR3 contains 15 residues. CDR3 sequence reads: CASSPNWGIYNEQFF. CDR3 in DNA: TGTGCCAGCAGCCCCAACTGGGGGATTTACAATGAGCAGTTCTTC. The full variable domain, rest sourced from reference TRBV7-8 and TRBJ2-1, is GAGVSQSPRYKVAKRGQDVALRCDPISGHVSLFWYQQALGQGPEFLTYFQNEAQLDKSGLPSDRFFAERPEGSVSTLKIQRTQQEDSAVYLCASSPNWGIYNEQFFGPGTRLTVL.

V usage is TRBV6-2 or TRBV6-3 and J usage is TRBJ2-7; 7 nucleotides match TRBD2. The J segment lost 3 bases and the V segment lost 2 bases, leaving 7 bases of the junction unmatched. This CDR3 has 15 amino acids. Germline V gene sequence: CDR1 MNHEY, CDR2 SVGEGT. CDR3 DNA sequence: TGTGCCAGCAGTTACAGGGGAGCGGGAATCTACGAGCAGTACTTC. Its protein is CASSYRGAGIYEQYF.

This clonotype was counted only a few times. The CDR3 region is CASSLDLRGPYEQYF. The CDR3 DNA reads as TGTGCCAGCAGCTTAGATCTAAGGGGTCCCTACGAGCAGTACTTC. The gene calls are TRBV11-3 and TRBJ2-7, with a weak D call TRBD1 (5 bases). Germline V gene lookup returns CDR1 SGHNT and CDR2 YENEEA. The CDR3 has 15 residues. V lost 0 bases and J 2 bases, leaving 11 bases between the germline ends.

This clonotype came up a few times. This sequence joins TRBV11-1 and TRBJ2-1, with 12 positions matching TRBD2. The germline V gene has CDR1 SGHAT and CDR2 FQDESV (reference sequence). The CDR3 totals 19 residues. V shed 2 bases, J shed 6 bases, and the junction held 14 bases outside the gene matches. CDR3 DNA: TGTGCCAGCAGCTTACCCCGAATAAAACTAGCGGGAGGAACCAATGAGCAGTTCTTC. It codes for CASSLPRIKLAGGTNEQFF.

This CDR3 is CASSWDGPATQYF. CDR3 sequence (DNA): TGTGCCAGCAGCTGGGACGGTCCGGCTACGCAGTATTTT. V and J are TRBV3-1 and TRBJ2-3; either TRBD1 or TRBD2 may supply D (5 bases each). From germline, CDR1 is LGHDT and CDR2 YNNKEL (reference sequence). With 5 bases removed from V and 8 bases from J, the gap between germline ends came to 14 bases. CDR3 size: 13 residues.

In nucleotides, the CDR3 is TGTGCCAGCAGCTTTATGCGCTCCTACAATGAGCAGTTCTTC. Amino acids: CASSFMRSYNEQFF. The chain employs TRBV6-1 and TRBJ2-1; D call uncertain. CDR3 length: 14 residues. CDR1 is MNHNS, CDR2 SASEGT, per germline. Trimming pared 6 bases from V and 0 bases from J, leaving 9 bases between.